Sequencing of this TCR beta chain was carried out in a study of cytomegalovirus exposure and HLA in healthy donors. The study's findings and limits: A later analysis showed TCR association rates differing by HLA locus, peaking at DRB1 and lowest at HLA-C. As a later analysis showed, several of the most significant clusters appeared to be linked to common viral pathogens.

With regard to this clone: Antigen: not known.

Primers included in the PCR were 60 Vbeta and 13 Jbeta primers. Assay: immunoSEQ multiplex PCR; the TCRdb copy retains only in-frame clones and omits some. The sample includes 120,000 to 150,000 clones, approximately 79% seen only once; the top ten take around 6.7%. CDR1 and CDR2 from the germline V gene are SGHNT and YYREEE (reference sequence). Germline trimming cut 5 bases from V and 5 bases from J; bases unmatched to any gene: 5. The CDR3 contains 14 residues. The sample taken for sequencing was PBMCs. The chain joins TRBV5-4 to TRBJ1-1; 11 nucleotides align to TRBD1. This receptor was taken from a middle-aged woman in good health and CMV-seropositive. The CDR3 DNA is TGTGCCAGCAGACCGGGACAGGGGGGGACTGAAGCTTTCTTT. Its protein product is CASRPGQGGTEAFF.